The present T cell receptor beta chain was sequenced within a study of blood T cell repertoires in COVID-19. The overall study: There were acute and convalescent COVID-19 samples, and they came from the United States, Italy and Spain. PBMCs, B-cell-depleted T cells, or T cells were the source of the cDNA or gDNA that made up the material.

The CDR3 length is 18 residues. The V end was cut by 5 bases, the J end by 1 base, with 20 bases between. CDR1 and CDR2 (germline): SGHVS, FNYEAQ. Measured with immunoSEQ multiplex PCR; TCRdb has only the in-frame clones, and not every one. The data hold 200,000 to 250,000 clones, with around nine tenths observed a single time. The chain employs TRBV7-6 and TRBJ2-2; D is undetermined. The sample was peripheral blood. The TCR was taken from a woman aged 40-49 years who had recovered from COVID-19. DNA for the CDR3: TGTGCCAGCAGCCCCCTTCCTCCCGGCCTAGGGAACACCGGGGAGCTGTTTTTT. Amino acid sequence: CASSPLPPGLGNTGELFF.